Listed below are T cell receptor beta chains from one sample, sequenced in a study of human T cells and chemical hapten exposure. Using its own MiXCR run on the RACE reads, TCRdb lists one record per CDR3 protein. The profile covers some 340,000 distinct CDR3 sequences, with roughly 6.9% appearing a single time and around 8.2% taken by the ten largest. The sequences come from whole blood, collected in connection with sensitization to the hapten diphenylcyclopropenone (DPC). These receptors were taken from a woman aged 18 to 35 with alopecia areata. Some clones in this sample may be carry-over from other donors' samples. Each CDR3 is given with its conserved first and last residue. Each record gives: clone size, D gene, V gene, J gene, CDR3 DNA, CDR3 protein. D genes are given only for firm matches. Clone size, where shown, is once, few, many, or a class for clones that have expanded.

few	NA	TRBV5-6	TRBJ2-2	TGTGCCAGCAGCTTGGAAGCCCCCGGGGAGCTGTTTTTT	CASSLEAPGELFF
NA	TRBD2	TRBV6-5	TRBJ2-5	TGTGCCAGCACCCCCTGGGCTAGCGGGGGTGAGACCCAGTACTTC	CASTPWASGGETQYF
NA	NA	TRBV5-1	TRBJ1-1	TGCGCCAGCAGCTTGAGTGGGGGTCGCATGAACACTGAAGCTTTCTTT	CASSLSGGRMNTEAFF
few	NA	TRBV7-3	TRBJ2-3	TGTGCCAGCAGCCAACGGGGCCCGCCAGATACGCAGTATTTT	CASSQRGPPDTQYF
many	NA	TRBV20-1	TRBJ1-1	TGCAGTGCTAGGGCGGGGCACATGAACACTGAAGCTTTCTTT	CSARAGHMNTEAFF
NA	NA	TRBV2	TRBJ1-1	TGTGCCAGCAGGGGAACCGGGGAGGCTTTCTTT	CASRGTGEAFF
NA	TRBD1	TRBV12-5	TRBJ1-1	TGTGCTAGTGGTTCCGGGACAGGAGCTTTGAACACTGAAGCTTTCTTT	CASGSGTGALNTEAFF
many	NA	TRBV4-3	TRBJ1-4	TGCGCCAGCAGCCAAGATCTCAAGGGGCCTAATGAAAAACTGTTTTTT	CASSQDLKGPNEKLFF
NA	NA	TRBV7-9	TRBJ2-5	TGTGCCAGCAGCTCGATGTACAGGGAGCAAGAGACCCAGTACTTC	CASSSMYREQETQYF
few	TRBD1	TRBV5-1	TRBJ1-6	TGCGCCAGTAGAGGAGGACAGGGGGTTTCACCCCTCCACTTT	CASRGGQGVSPLHF
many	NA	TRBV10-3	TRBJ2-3	TGTGCCATCAGTGAGGGCATTCCCAACACAGATACGCAGTATTTT	CAISEGIPNTDTQYF
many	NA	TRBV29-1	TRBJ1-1	TGCAGCGTGGAAGGGGCCCTGAACACTGAAGCTTTCTTT	CSVEGALNTEAFF
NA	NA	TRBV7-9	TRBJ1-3	TGTGCCAGCAGCTTAATGGTAACGCTTATCTCTGGAAACACCATATATTTT	CASSLMVTLISGNTIYF
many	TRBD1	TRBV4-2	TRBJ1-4	TGTGCCAGCAGCCGCCGGACAGGGAGAGATGAAAAACTGTTTTTT	CASSRRTGRDEKLFF
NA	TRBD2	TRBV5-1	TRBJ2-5	TGCGCCAGCAGCTTCCAACGGACTAGCGGGACGCAAGAGACCCAGTACTTC	CASSFQRTSGTQETQYF
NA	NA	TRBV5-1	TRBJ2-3	TGCGCCAGCAGGGGTCTCCCATACCGAGGAGTAGATACGCAGTATTTT	CASRGLPYRGVDTQYF
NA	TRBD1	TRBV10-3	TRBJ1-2	TGTGCCATCAGTGAGCCGGGACAGTTTTTTACTCATGGCTACACCTTC	CAISEPGQFFTHGYTF
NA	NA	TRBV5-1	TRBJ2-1	TGCGCCAGCAGCCAGCAGGACACCCACAATGAGCAGTTCTTC	CASSQQDTHNEQFF
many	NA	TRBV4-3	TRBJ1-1	TGCGCCAGCAGCCAAGACTCAGGGGCGCGGTCGAAGGGAGAAGCTTTCTTT	CASSQDSGARSKGEAFF
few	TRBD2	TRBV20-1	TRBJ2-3	TGCAGTGCTAGAGAAGGCGGGGGGGGCCAGGATACGCAGTATTTT	CSAREGGGGQDTQYF
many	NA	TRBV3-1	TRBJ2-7	TGTGCCAGCAGCCAAGGTCGGGCGGGGACCTACGAGCAGTACTTC	CASSQGRAGTYEQYF
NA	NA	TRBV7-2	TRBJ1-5	TGTGCCAGCAGCTTCAAGGGAGCGGGACAGCCCCAGCATTTT	CASSFKGAGQPQHF
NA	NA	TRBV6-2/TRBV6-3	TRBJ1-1	TGTGCCAGCAGCTACGGCCCTGAGGCCATGAACACTGAAGCTTTCTTT	CASSYGPEAMNTEAFF
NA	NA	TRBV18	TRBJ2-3	TGTGCCAGCTCACCCCTCGTCGCAGTTGGCGGGCGTACAGATACGCAGTATTTT	CASSPLVAVGGRTDTQYF
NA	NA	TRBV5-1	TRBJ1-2	TGCGCCAGCAGCTTGGGATCCGGGCCTAACTATGGCTACACCTTC	CASSLGSGPNYGYTF
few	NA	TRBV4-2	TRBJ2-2	TGTGCCAGCAGCCAAGCCAAAGGGTTGAGTGGCGGGGAGCTGTTTTTT	CASSQAKGLSGGELFF
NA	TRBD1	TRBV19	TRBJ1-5	TGTGCCAGTAGTATCAAAGGGGGCCCTATTAGCAATCAGCCCCAGCATTTT	CASSIKGGPISNQPQHF
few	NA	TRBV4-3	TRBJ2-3	TGCGCCAGCAGCCAGCAACAGGGTTCAGATACGCAGTATTTT	CASSQQQGSDTQYF
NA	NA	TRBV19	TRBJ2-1	TGTGCCAGTAGCAGACAGTACAATGAGCAGTTCTTC	CASSRQYNEQFF
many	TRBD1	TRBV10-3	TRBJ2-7	TGTGCCATCAGGACAGGGGGTAACTACGAGCAGTACTTC	CAIRTGGNYEQYF
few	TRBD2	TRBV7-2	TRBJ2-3	TGTGCCAGCAGCTTAGTACTCCGGGAGGCGACAGATACGCAGTATTTT	CASSLVLREATDTQYF
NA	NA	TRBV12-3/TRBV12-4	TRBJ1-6	TGTGCCAGCAGTTCTTTGGGGGGGATAGGTTCACCCCTCCACTTT	CASSSLGGIGSPLHF
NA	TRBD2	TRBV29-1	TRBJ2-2	TGCAGCGGGGAGCGGGGTCCGGAGCTGTTTTTT	CSGERGPELFF
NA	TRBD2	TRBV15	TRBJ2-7	TGTGCCACCAGCAGAGATCGGGAGGGGTCCTACGAGCAGTACTTC	CATSRDREGSYEQYF
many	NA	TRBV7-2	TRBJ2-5	TGTGCCAGCAGCACACGGGACTGGGCATCTAAGGAGACCCAGTACTTC	CASSTRDWASKETQYF
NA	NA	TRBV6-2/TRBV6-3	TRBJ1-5	TGTGCCAGCAGTTTAAACAGGGAGGCGTATAGCAATCAGCCCCAGCATTTT	CASSLNREAYSNQPQHF
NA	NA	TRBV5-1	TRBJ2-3	TGCGCCAGCAGCTTGGCCGGCGACAGGAGCACAGATACGCAGTATTTT	CASSLAGDRSTDTQYF
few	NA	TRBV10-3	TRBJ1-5	TGTGCCATCAGTGAGTCCCCCGCTAGGGACAATCAGCCCCAGCATTTT	CAISESPARDNQPQHF